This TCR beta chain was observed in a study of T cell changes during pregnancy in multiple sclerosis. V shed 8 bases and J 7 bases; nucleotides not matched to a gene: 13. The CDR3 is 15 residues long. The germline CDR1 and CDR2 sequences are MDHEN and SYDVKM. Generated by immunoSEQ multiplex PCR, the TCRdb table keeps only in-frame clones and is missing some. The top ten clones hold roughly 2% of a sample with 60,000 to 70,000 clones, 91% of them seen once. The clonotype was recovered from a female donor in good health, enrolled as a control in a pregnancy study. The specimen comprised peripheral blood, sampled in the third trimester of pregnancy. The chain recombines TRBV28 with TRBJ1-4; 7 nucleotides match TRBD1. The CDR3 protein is CASRPLRGRREKLFF. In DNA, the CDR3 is TGTGCCAGCCGACCTTTGAGGGGGCGTCGTGAAAAACTGTTTTTT.